This is a list of T cell receptor delta chains from one sample in a study of Vδ1+ human thymocytes. TCRdb ran CATT on the multiplex PCR reads. The sample yields roughly 55,000 delta-chain clones, around 15% seen once. Sequencing used Vdelta1+ gamma-delta thymocytes from the thymus. Every receptor here comes from a boy in the first two years of life who had congenital heart surgery. The CDR3 runs from the conserved cysteine through the conserved F or W. The order of the fields is J gene, V gene, D gene, CDR3 length, clone size, CDR3 DNA, CDR3 protein. D genes are given only for firm matches. Rows give clone size only sometimes, using once, few, many, or a class for an expanded clone.

j_call: TRDJ1; v_call: TRDV2; d_call: NA; cdr3_length: 12; clone_size: medium-sized; cdr3_nt: TGTGCCTGTGGCCCGTACACCGATAAACTCATCTTT; cdr3_aa: CACGPYTDKLIF
j_call: TRDJ1; v_call: TRDV1; d_call: TRDD3; cdr3_length: 18; clone_size: NA; cdr3_nt: TGTGCTCCTGGGGAAGGGTCCTGGGGGATCCCGTACACCGATAAACTCATCTTT; cdr3_aa: CAPGEGSWGIPYTDKLIF
j_call: TRDJ1; v_call: TRDV1; d_call: TRDD3; cdr3_length: 17; clone_size: NA; cdr3_nt: TGTGCTCTTGGGGAACCCCTCCTTTGTACTGGGGGAGATAAACTCATCTTT; cdr3_aa: CALGEPLLCTGGDKLIF
j_call: TRDJ1; v_call: TRDV1; d_call: NA; cdr3_length: 18; clone_size: NA; cdr3_nt: TGTGCTCTTGGGGAACTTTCCTACTCACGCCGACTGGGCCTCGGACTCATCTTT; cdr3_aa: CALGELSYSRRLGLGLIF
j_call: TRDJ1; v_call: TRDV1; d_call: NA; cdr3_length: 16; clone_size: NA; cdr3_nt: TGTGCTCTTGGAGTCTACGTTGGTGGATACACCGATAAACTCATCTTT; cdr3_aa: CALGVYVGGYTDKLIF
j_call: TRDJ1; v_call: TRDV1; d_call: TRDD3; cdr3_length: 22; clone_size: NA; cdr3_nt: TGTGCTCTTGGGGAACTACGTACTCCCGGAGTCGGGGGATACGTGGACACCGATAAACTCATCTTT; cdr3_aa: CALGELRTPGVGGYVDTDKLIF
j_call: TRDJ1; v_call: TRDV1; d_call: TRDD3; cdr3_length: 21; clone_size: few; cdr3_nt: TGTGCTCTTGGGGCCCTTCCTTCTACTGGGGGATACGCGGTTAGCGGGGGCAAACTCATCTTT; cdr3_aa: CALGALPSTGGYAVSGGKLIF
j_call: TRDJ1; v_call: TRDV1; d_call: TRDD2; cdr3_length: 21; clone_size: few; cdr3_nt: TGTGCTCTTGGGGATTCAGCCTTCCTACGAAGTACTGGGGACTACACCGATAAACTCATCTTT; cdr3_aa: CALGDSAFLRSTGDYTDKLIF
j_call: TRDJ1; v_call: TRDV1; d_call: NA; cdr3_length: 22; clone_size: few; cdr3_nt: TGTGCTCTTGGGGAACTTAGCCCTCCCAACTCCCTCCGGGGCGGGGGCACCGATAAACTCATCTTT; cdr3_aa: CALGELSPPNSLRGGGTDKLIF
j_call: TRDJ1; v_call: TRDV1; d_call: NA; cdr3_length: 15; clone_size: NA; cdr3_nt: TGTGCTCTTGGGGAAGGTCCACGTGACGAACCAAGACTCATCTTT; cdr3_aa: CALGEGPRDEPRLIF
j_call: TRDJ1; v_call: TRDV1; d_call: TRDD3; cdr3_length: 22; clone_size: NA; cdr3_nt: TGTGCTCTTGGGGAACTAGACGTCCTACAACAACATGGGGGATTGTACACCGATAAACTCATCTTT; cdr3_aa: CALGELDVLQQHGGLYTDKLIF
j_call: TRDJ1; v_call: TRDV1; d_call: TRDD3; cdr3_length: 20; clone_size: NA; cdr3_nt: TGTGCTCTTGGGGAAGATTTGGGCGGGGGGGATATTGGGTACACCGATAAACTCATCTTT; cdr3_aa: CALGEDLGGGDIGYTDKLIF
j_call: TRDJ1; v_call: TRDV1; d_call: NA; cdr3_length: 15; clone_size: few; cdr3_nt: TGTGCTCTTGGGCTCGACGGGACCTACACCGATAAACTCATCTTT; cdr3_aa: CALGLDGTYTDKLIF
j_call: TRDJ1; v_call: TRDV1; d_call: TRDD3; cdr3_length: 18; clone_size: NA; cdr3_nt: TGTGCTCTTGGGGAACCCTCTCTTTGGGGGATAATCGATGATAAACTCATCTTT; cdr3_aa: CALGEPSLWGIIDDKLIF
j_call: TRDJ1; v_call: TRDV1; d_call: NA; cdr3_length: 23; clone_size: NA; cdr3_nt: TGTGCTCTTGGGGAACTAGGTTTTCCTTCGAGCTCCTGGGGTTCCCTTTACACCGATAAACTCATCTTT; cdr3_aa: CALGELGFPSSSWGSLYTDKLIF
j_call: TRDJ1; v_call: TRDV1; d_call: TRDD3; cdr3_length: 18; clone_size: NA; cdr3_nt: TGTGCTCTTGGGGAAACCTCGTTTACTGGGGGGTACACCGATAAACTCATCTTT; cdr3_aa: CALGETSFTGGYTDKLIF
j_call: TRDJ1; v_call: TRDV1; d_call: NA; cdr3_length: 17; clone_size: NA; cdr3_nt: TGTGCTCTTGGGGAACCCTTCTCGCCATATCTAAACGATAAACTCATCTTT; cdr3_aa: CALGEPFSPYLNDKLIF
j_call: TRDJ1; v_call: TRDV1; d_call: TRDD3; cdr3_length: 22; clone_size: NA; cdr3_nt: TGTGCTGTTGGCGAGGCGTCCTATTACGAACTGTGGGGGATACCCAACACCGATAAACTCATCTTT; cdr3_aa: CAVGEASYYELWGIPNTDKLIF
j_call: TRDJ3; v_call: TRDV2; d_call: NA; cdr3_length: 16; clone_size: NA; cdr3_nt: TGCGCCTGTGTCGATCGCTACTCCTGGGACACCCGACAGATGTTTTTC; cdr3_aa: CACVDRYSWDTRQMFF
j_call: TRDJ1; v_call: TRDV1; d_call: TRDD3; cdr3_length: 19; clone_size: few; cdr3_nt: TGTGCTCTTGGGGAAATAACCTATCCACCTGGGGGATACGCCGATAAACTCATCTTT; cdr3_aa: CALGEITYPPGGYADKLIF
j_call: TRDJ1; v_call: TRDV1; d_call: TRDD3; cdr3_length: 19; clone_size: NA; cdr3_nt: TGTGCTCTTGGGAAACTCCTATGGGGGGATAAGTGGTATACCGATAAACTCATCTTT; cdr3_aa: CALGKLLWGDKWYTDKLIF
j_call: TRDJ1; v_call: TRDV1; d_call: TRDD2; cdr3_length: 20; clone_size: NA; cdr3_nt: TGTGCTCTTGGGGGAAGCTTCCTACGTCCGATTGAGGAAGAAAAGGGCCCGCTCATCTTT; cdr3_aa: CALGGSFLRPIEEEKGPLIF
j_call: TRDJ1; v_call: TRDV1; d_call: TRDD3; cdr3_length: 20; clone_size: few; cdr3_nt: TGTGCTCTTGGGGAACGACCTAGTTCACTGGGGGTTAATGAGGTCGATAAACTCATCTTT; cdr3_aa: CALGERPSSLGVNEVDKLIF
j_call: TRDJ1; v_call: TRDV1; d_call: NA; cdr3_length: 18; clone_size: NA; cdr3_nt: TGTGCTCTTGGGGAAACCTACGTGAGGGGAAAAGGCACCGATAAACTCATCTTT; cdr3_aa: CALGETYVRGKGTDKLIF
j_call: TRDJ1; v_call: TRDV1; d_call: TRDD3; cdr3_length: 18; clone_size: few; cdr3_nt: TGTGCTCTTGGGGAATCGGCCTTCCCGTGGGGGATACCCGATAAACTCATCTTT; cdr3_aa: CALGESAFPWGIPDKLIF
j_call: TRDJ1; v_call: TRDV1; d_call: TRDD3; cdr3_length: 17; clone_size: NA; cdr3_nt: TGTGCTCTTGGGGAACTTGGTCGGACTGGGGGATACGATAAACTCATCTTT; cdr3_aa: CALGELGRTGGYDKLIF
j_call: TRDJ1; v_call: TRDV1; d_call: TRDD3; cdr3_length: 25; clone_size: NA; cdr3_nt: TGTGCTCTTGGGGAACTAGTTTTCGGGGGCCCTTTCCTTTTGGCTACTGGGGGATTAGGCGATAAACTCATCTTT; cdr3_aa: CALGELVFGGPFLLATGGLGDKLIF
j_call: TRDJ1; v_call: TRDV2; d_call: TRDD3; cdr3_length: 19; clone_size: NA; cdr3_nt: TGTGCCTGTGACACGCTATTCCTCGTACTGGGGGATACCGCCGATAAACTCATCTTT; cdr3_aa: CACDTLFLVLGDTADKLIF
j_call: TRDJ1; v_call: TRDV1; d_call: TRDD3; cdr3_length: 20; clone_size: NA; cdr3_nt: TGTGCTCTTGGGGAACTAAGTGATCACTGGGGGCTAACGTACACCGATAAACTCATCTTT; cdr3_aa: CALGELSDHWGLTYTDKLIF
j_call: TRDJ1; v_call: TRDV1; d_call: NA; cdr3_length: 15; clone_size: few; cdr3_nt: TGTGCTCTTGGGGAACAAAATCCGTACACCGATAAACTCATCTTT; cdr3_aa: CALGEQNPYTDKLIF
j_call: TRDJ1; v_call: TRDV1; d_call: TRDD3; cdr3_length: 19; clone_size: NA; cdr3_nt: TGTGCTCTTGGGGAGATTATGGTCCTACTGGGGGATACGCCTCTAAAACTCATCTTT; cdr3_aa: CALGEIMVLLGDTPLKLIF
j_call: TRDJ1; v_call: TRDV1; d_call: TRDD3; cdr3_length: 20; clone_size: NA; cdr3_nt: TGTGCTCTTGGGGAATATTTAGGGTTTCGGCTGGGGGATAAGTGGAATAAACTCATCTTT; cdr3_aa: CALGEYLGFRLGDKWNKLIF
j_call: TRDJ1; v_call: TRDV1; d_call: NA; cdr3_length: 23; clone_size: NA; cdr3_nt: TGTGCTCTTGGGGAAGAGGCCTTCCTACCTCGTACTGGGGGTCCGGCCTCGGGCGATAAACTCATCTTT; cdr3_aa: CALGEEAFLPRTGGPASGDKLIF
j_call: TRDJ1; v_call: TRDV1; d_call: TRDD3; cdr3_length: 22; clone_size: NA; cdr3_nt: TGTGCTCTTGGGGACCTTCCCGCGGCACGTACTGGGGGATACGCTTACACCGATAAACTCATCTTT; cdr3_aa: CALGDLPAARTGGYAYTDKLIF
j_call: TRDJ1; v_call: TRDV1; d_call: TRDD3; cdr3_length: 14; clone_size: few; cdr3_nt: TGTGCTCTTGGGTATTCTGGGGGAGACGATAAACTCATCTTT; cdr3_aa: CALGYSGGDDKLIF
j_call: TRDJ1; v_call: TRDV1; d_call: TRDD3; cdr3_length: 21; clone_size: NA; cdr3_nt: TGTGCTCTTGGGGAACTTGGGCCTTCCTCGGGGATACGCACCCACACCGATAAACTCATCTTT; cdr3_aa: CALGELGPSSGIRTHTDKLIF
j_call: TRDJ1; v_call: TRDV3; d_call: TRDD3; cdr3_length: 16; clone_size: NA; cdr3_nt: TGTGCCTTAGAGCTACGGCAAAGTATGGGACTGGGGGATGTCATCTTT; cdr3_aa: CALELRQSMGLGDVIF
j_call: TRDJ1; v_call: TRDV1; d_call: TRDD3; cdr3_length: 19; clone_size: NA; cdr3_nt: TGTGCTCTTGGGGAGTCCTTCCTTTACTGGGGGAGTGACACCGATAAACTCATCTTT; cdr3_aa: CALGESFLYWGSDTDKLIF
j_call: TRDJ1; v_call: TRDV1; d_call: NA; cdr3_length: 17; clone_size: few; cdr3_nt: TGTGCTCTTGGGGAAACTTTACGTGCGGTAAACACCGATAAACTCATCTTT; cdr3_aa: CALGETLRAVNTDKLIF
j_call: TRDJ1; v_call: TRDV1; d_call: TRDD2; cdr3_length: 16; clone_size: NA; cdr3_nt: TGTGCTCTTGGGGAAGGTTCCTTCCTAAGGGACCCGGTCCTCATCTTT; cdr3_aa: CALGEGSFLRDPVLIF
j_call: TRDJ1; v_call: TRDV1; d_call: TRDD3; cdr3_length: 19; clone_size: NA; cdr3_nt: TGTGCTCTTGGGGAACGGTACGTAAACTGGGGGATACGACCCGATAAACTCATCTTT; cdr3_aa: CALGERYVNWGIRPDKLIF
j_call: TRDJ1; v_call: TRDV1; d_call: TRDD3; cdr3_length: 20; clone_size: NA; cdr3_nt: TGTGCTCTTGGGGAAACTGGGGGATACCCGCCTGACCCGTACACCGATAAACTCATCTTT; cdr3_aa: CALGETGGYPPDPYTDKLIF
j_call: TRDJ1; v_call: TRDV1; d_call: TRDD3; cdr3_length: 21; clone_size: few; cdr3_nt: TGTGCTCTTGGGGAACTGCATCCCCTGGGGGATACGCGACCTCTGGGCGATAAACTCATCTTT; cdr3_aa: CALGELHPLGDTRPLGDKLIF
j_call: TRDJ1; v_call: TRDV2; d_call: TRDD3; cdr3_length: 15; clone_size: few; cdr3_nt: TGTGCCTCGACTGGGGGCGTGAGATACACCGATAAACTCATCTTT; cdr3_aa: CASTGGVRYTDKLIF
j_call: TRDJ1; v_call: TRDV1; d_call: TRDD3; cdr3_length: 22; clone_size: few; cdr3_nt: TGTGCTCTTGGGGAACTAGAAACCAGGGTTACGGTCCACTGGGGAAACACCGATAAACTCATCTTT; cdr3_aa: CALGELETRVTVHWGNTDKLIF